The rows below give T cell receptor beta chains drawn from one sample of a study of shared clonotypes between healthy human individuals. This table comes from immunoSEQ multiplex PCR, and its TCRdb copy is limited to in-frame clones, with some not included. The table lists about 2.4 million clones, more than 85% of them singletons, with approximately 0.36% in the top ten. Material for sequencing was naive CD4+ T cells from PBMCs. Receptors were obtained from a man aged 18 to 35 in good health. Some clones in this sample may be carry-over from other donors' samples. CDR3s include the opening cysteine and the closing phenylalanine or tryptophan. A D gene is named only where the DNA matches it firmly. Clone size is given for some rows only: seen once, a few or many times, or a class if the clone is expanded.

clone size,D gene,J gene,V gene,CDR3 protein,CDR3 DNA
few,TRBD1,TRBJ2-1,TRBV4-1,CASRVPGQGYNEQFF,TGCGCCAGCAGGGTTCCGGGACAGGGGTACAATGAGCAGTTCTTC
NA,NA,TRBJ2-1,TRBV27,CASSWYRSSYNEQFF,TGTGCCAGCAGTTGGTACCGAAGCTCCTACAATGAGCAGTTCTTC
NA,NA,TRBJ2-1,TRBV4-3,CASSQEGRYPLHNEQFF,TGCGCCAGCAGCCAAGAAGGGAGATACCCCCTCCACAATGAGCAGTTCTTC
NA,NA,TRBJ1-1,TRBV5-1,CASSEQGRVNTEAFF,TGCGCCAGCAGCGAGCAAGGTCGGGTGAACACTGAAGCTTTCTTT
NA,NA,TRBJ2-4,TRBV10-3,CAISEDDTMAKNIQYF,TGTGCCATCAGTGAGGACGATACCATGGCCAAAAACATTCAGTACTTC
NA,NA,TRBJ2-2,TRBV7-9,CASSLTVRTGELFF,TGTGCCAGCAGCTTAACAGTAAGAACCGGGGAGCTGTTTTTT
once,TRBD1,TRBJ2-1,TRBV7-2,CASNSQGYNEQFF,TGTGCCAGCAACTCACAGGGGTACAATGAGCAGTTCTTC
NA,NA,TRBJ2-1,TRBV7-6,CASSGPAPYNEQFF,TGTGCCTCGAGCGGTCCCGCCCCGTACAATGAGCAGTTCTTC
NA,TRBD1,TRBJ1-1,TRBV6-6,CASSSQGDTEAFF,TGTGCCAGCAGTTCACAGGGGGACACTGAAGCTTTCTTT
NA,NA,TRBJ1-5,TRBV28,CASSQGGSNQPQHF,TGTGCCAGCAGTCAAGGTGGGAGCAATCAGCCCCAGCATTTT
NA,TRBD2,TRBJ2-7,TRBV29-1,CSVGLGTSGPYEQYF,TGCAGCGTAGGCCTTGGGACTAGCGGCCCCTACGAGCAGTACTTC
NA,TRBD1,TRBJ1-4,TRBV7-9,CASSRGTDNEKLFF,TGTGCCAGCAGCCGCGGGACAGATAATGAAAAACTGTTTTTT
NA,NA,TRBJ1-1,TRBV7-8,CASSYRDNTEAFF,TGTGCCAGCAGCTACCGGGACAACACTGAAGCTTTCTTT
once,TRBD2,TRBJ2-5,TRBV29-1,CSVEVSGSGETQYF,TGCAGCGTTGAGGTTAGCGGGAGCGGGGAGACCCAGTACTTC
once,TRBD2,TRBJ2-1,TRBV6-5,CASSYNPSGVYNEQFF,TGTGCCAGCAGTTATAACCCTAGCGGGGTCTACAATGAGCAGTTCTTC
NA,NA,TRBJ2-2,TRBV5-6,CASSLGLGLGTGELFF,TGTGCCAGCAGCTTGGGGCTCGGCCTGGGCACCGGGGAGCTGTTTTTT
NA,TRBD2,TRBJ2-5,TRBV11-2,CASSLVAGGETQYF,TGTGCCAGCAGCTTAGTCGCGGGAGGGGAGACCCAGTACTTC
NA,NA,TRBJ2-3,TRBV5-8,CASSSTTGRWTDTQYF,TGTGCCAGCAGCTCGACGACAGGGAGGTGGACAGATACGCAGTATTTT
once,NA,TRBJ1-4,TRBV18,CASSPSQGSGEKLFF,TGTGCCAGCTCACCATCCCAGGGGTCGGGGGAAAAACTGTTTTTT
NA,TRBD1,TRBJ2-7,TRBV12-5,CASGPGQGESGEQYF,TGTGCTAGTGGTCCGGGACAGGGGGAATCGGGCGAGCAGTACTTC
NA,NA,TRBJ2-7,TRBV5-4,CASSLEGLVSYEQYF,TGTGCCAGCAGCTTGGAGGGTTTGGTAAGCTACGAGCAGTACTTC
NA,TRBD1,TRBJ2-7,TRBV5-1,CASSSIGQGAEQYF,TGCGCCAGCAGCTCGATAGGACAGGGCGCCGAGCAGTACTTC
NA,TRBD1,TRBJ1-2,TRBV7-9,CASSTGQGDPYYGYTF,TGTGCCAGCAGCACGGGACAGGGGGACCCCTACTATGGCTACACCTTC
few,NA,TRBJ2-7,TRBV6-4,CASSDYTYEQYF,TGTGCCAGCAGTGACTATACCTACGAGCAGTACTTC
once,TRBD2,TRBJ2-1,TRBV4-2,CASSQGSPSGRAYNEQFF,TGTGCCAGCAGCCAAGGTTCTCCTAGCGGGAGGGCGTACAATGAGCAGTTCTTC
NA,NA,TRBJ1-4,TRBV18,CASSPGRDNEKLFF,TGTGCCAGCTCACCGGGTCGGGATAATGAAAAACTGTTTTTT
NA,NA,TRBJ2-1,TRBV5-4,CASHGKGTYNEQFF,TGTGCCAGTCACGGGAAAGGGACCTACAATGAGCAGTTCTTC
NA,NA,TRBJ2-7,TRBV19,CASSPSGSNEQYF,TGTGCCAGTAGCCCAAGTGGGAGCAACGAGCAGTACTTC
NA,TRBD1,TRBJ1-2,TRBV30,CARQGEGGYTF,TGTGCCCGCCAGGGGGAAGGGGGCTACACCTTC
NA,NA,TRBJ1-4,TRBV6-1,CASSEELTATNEKLFF,TGTGCCAGCAGTGAAGAGTTGACAGCAACTAATGAAAAACTGTTTTTT
NA,NA,TRBJ1-1,TRBV5-1,CASSLKRGTEAFF,TGCGCCAGCAGCTTAAAGAGGGGCACTGAAGCTTTCTTT
NA,NA,TRBJ2-7,TRBV2,CASSEVGREQYF,TGTGCCAGCAGTGAAGTGGGGCGCGAGCAGTACTTC
NA,TRBD2,TRBJ2-2,TRBV5-4,CASSPGTSGSGTGELFF,TGTGCCAGCAGCCCTGGGACTAGCGGGAGTGGGACCGGGGAGCTGTTTTTT
NA,TRBD2,TRBJ2-7,TRBV5-1,CASSLGLAATYEQYF,TGCGCCAGCAGCTTAGGACTAGCGGCAACCTACGAGCAGTACTTC
NA,NA,TRBJ1-5,TRBV4-1,CASSQDGGDWQPQHF,TGCGCCAGCAGCCAAGATGGAGGGGATTGGCAGCCCCAGCATTTT
NA,NA,TRBJ2-7,TRBV27,CASSPRVSVEQYF,TGTGCCAGCAGCCCCAGGGTCTCGGTCGAGCAGTACTTC
NA,NA,TRBJ1-5,TRBV4-1,CASSQNVIINQPQHF,TGCGCCAGCAGCCAAAACGTGATTATCAATCAGCCCCAGCATTTT
NA,NA,TRBJ1-2,TRBV28,CASSLVGSGYTF,TGTGCCAGCAGTTTAGTCGGGAGTGGCTACACCTTC
NA,NA,TRBJ2-5,TRBV10-3,CAISLRVQETQYF,TGTGCCATCAGTTTGAGAGTCCAAGAGACCCAGTACTTC
NA,TRBD1,TRBJ2-2,TRBV5-4,CASSARDRIDNTGELFF,TGTGCCAGCAGCGCACGGGACAGGATCGACAACACCGGGGAGCTGTTTTTT
NA,NA,TRBJ2-7,TRBV18,CASSSDAYEQYF,TGTGCCAGCTCGTCAGATGCTTACGAGCAGTACTTC
NA,NA,TRBJ2-5,TRBV20-1,CSAGPQGTQYF,TGCAGTGCTGGACCCCAGGGGACCCAGTACTTC
NA,NA,TRBJ2-3,TRBV5-1,CASSLSGDSTDTQYF,TGCGCCAGCAGCTTGTCTGGGGACAGCACAGATACGCAGTATTTT
NA,TRBD1,TRBJ2-6,TRBV19,CASSSRDRSSGANVLTF,TGTGCCAGTAGTTCCCGGGACAGGTCGTCTGGGGCCAACGTCCTGACTTTC
NA,TRBD2,TRBJ2-1,TRBV5-1,CASSVRPGLVHNEQFF,TGCGCCAGCAGCGTACGTCCGGGACTAGTTCACAATGAGCAGTTCTTC
NA,NA,TRBJ2-3,TRBV6-5,CASSRGTSADTQYF,TGTGCCAGCAGTCGTGGGACAAGCGCAGATACGCAGTATTTT
few,NA,TRBJ1-1,TRBV18,CASSPQRQSNTEAFF,TGTGCCAGCTCACCTCAACGACAGTCGAACACTGAAGCTTTCTTT
NA,NA,TRBJ1-2,TRBV9,CASSAGNNNGYTF,TGTGCCAGCAGCGCCGGGAATAACAATGGCTACACCTTC
NA,NA,TRBJ2-5,TRBV5-1,CASSLAGTSGETQYF,TGCGCCAGCAGCCTAGCCGGGACCAGCGGGGAGACCCAGTACTTC
NA,NA,TRBJ2-1,TRBV27,CASSPGLTNEQFF,TGTGCCAGCAGTCCCGGACTAACCAATGAGCAGTTCTTC
few,TRBD1,TRBJ1-5,TRBV7-9,CASSPSTGGTPQHF,TGTGCCAGCAGCCCGTCGACAGGGGGCACGCCCCAGCATTTT
NA,NA,TRBJ2-1,TRBV9,CASSVATWLVGEQFF,TGTGCCAGCAGCGTAGCTACGTGGCTAGTAGGTGAGCAGTTCTTC
NA,NA,TRBJ2-7,TRBV5-1,CASTGTLSSYEQYF,TGCGCCAGCACCGGGACGCTGAGCTCCTACGAGCAGTACTTC
NA,NA,TRBJ2-7,TRBV7-9,CASSLTRAPRVSYEQYF,TGTGCCAGCAGCCTAACCAGGGCTCCAAGAGTCTCCTACGAGCAGTACTTC
NA,NA,TRBJ2-2,TRBV6-6,CASRANTGELFF,TGTGCCAGCAGGGCAAACACCGGGGAGCTGTTTTTT
once,TRBD1,TRBJ1-4,TRBV25-1,CASSERSGGVSEKLFF,TGTGCCAGCAGTGAACGTTCAGGGGGCGTATCCGAAAAACTGTTTTTT
NA,NA,TRBJ2-1,TRBV5-4,CASSSTRLTGRVGNEQFF,TGTGCCAGCAGCTCCACCCGATTGACAGGAAGGGTGGGGAATGAGCAGTTCTTC